The 17 T cell receptor beta chains below come from one sample, sequenced in a study of blood T cell repertoires in COVID-19. Only in-frame clones appear in the TCRdb table, and some are missing; sequencing was by immunoSEQ multiplex PCR. The sample has fewer than 200,000 clones, around 90% seen once. The specimen sequenced was peripheral blood. Receptors originate from a man aged 50-59 years who had recovered from COVID-19.

The chain is built from TRBV27 and TRBJ2-1; D may be TRBD1 (5 bases). The CDR3 has 15 residues. V lost 7 bases and J lost 6, with 19 bases in between. Germline CDR1 MNHEY, CDR2 SMNVEV (reference sequence). Here the CDR3 DNA reads TGTGCCAGCAAATCGGACACCTACCCGCCCAATGAGCAGTTCTTC. Translating gives CASKSDTYPPNEQFF.

The chain joins TRBV11-2 to TRBJ2-5; the D gene is possibly TRBD2 (5 bases). With 6 bases removed from V and 4 bases from J, the gap between germline ends came to 15 bases. The CDR3 is made up of 14 amino acids. Germline CDR1 and CDR2: SGHAT and FQNNGV. The CDR3 nucleotides are TGTGCCAGCAGGGGATCCCGGGCGGGAGAGACCCAGTACTTC. Protein sequence: CASRGSRAGETQYF.

The chain uses TRBV9 and TRBJ1-1; no firm D call. The CDR3 sequence is 13 residues long. Germline CDR1 and CDR2: SGDLS and YYNGEE. V lost 4 bases and J 0 bases, leaving 7 bases between the germline ends. The CDR3 loop reads CASSKQLNTEAFF. CDR3 DNA: TGTGCCAGCAGCAAACAGCTGAACACTGAAGCTTTCTTT.

J is TRBJ1-4 and V is TRBV7-8; TRBD1 matches 7 bases. Trimming at V came to 5 bases and at J to 7 bases, leaving 10 bases not matched to a gene. The germline V gene has CDR1 SGHVS and CDR2 FQNEAQ. The CDR3 totals 15 residues. In nucleotides, the CDR3 is TGTGCCAGCAGCCGGACTCAGGGGGTGGGTGAAAAACTGTTTTTT. It encodes CASSRTQGVGEKLFF.

The chain carries TRBV18 and TRBJ2-2, with 11 nucleotides matching TRBD1. V dropped 3 bases and J dropped 1; count of bases not matched to a gene: 1. CDR1 is KGHSH and CDR2 is LQKENI in the germline V gene. The CDR3 has 16 amino acids. The CDR3 sequence is CASSPDRGRNTGELFF. In nucleotides, the CDR3 is TGTGCCAGCTCACCGGACAGGGGGCGGAACACCGGGGAGCTGTTTTTT.

The chain links TRBV3-1 (or the pseudogene TRBV3-2) to TRBJ2-5, with TRBD1 matching over 7 bases. Germline assignment: CDR1 LGHDT and CDR2 YNNKEL (reference sequence). Unmatched junction bases numbered 8, after V lost 6 bases and J lost 4 bases. This CDR3 comprises 14 residues. The CDR3 reads CASSPYRGTETQYF. CDR3 coding DNA: TGTGCCAGCAGTCCCTACAGGGGCACAGAGACCCAGTACTTC.

V and J are TRBV5-1 and TRBJ2-5; 8 bases fit TRBD2. With 4 bases clipped from V and 4 bases from J, the junction kept 3 bases outside the gene matches. This CDR3 region has 13 residues. Germline lookup yields CDR1 SGHRS and CDR2 YFSETQ. The CDR3 DNA sequence: TGCGCCAGCAGCCCGGCGGGGGGAGAGACCCAGTACTTC. Protein sequence: CASSPAGGETQYF.

V gene TRBV11-3 combines with J gene TRBJ2-7, with D unresolved. V was shortened by 0 bases and J by 3 bases, with 3 bases between the two germline ends. Looked up from germline, CDR1 is SGHNT and CDR2 is YENEEA. CDR3 length: 12 residues. This CDR3 is CASSLDRYEQYF. The DNA for the CDR3 is TGTGCCAGCAGCTTAGATCGCTACGAGCAGTACTTC. Using reference TRBV11-3 and TRBJ2-7 for the parts outside the CDR3, the full variable domain is EAGVVQSPRYKIIEKKQPVAFWCNPISGHNTLYWYLQNLGQGPELLIRYENEEAVDDSQLPKDRFSAERLKGVDSTLKIQPAELGDSAVYLCASSLDRYEQYFGPGTRLTVT.

Only one count was recorded for this clone. This chain uses TRBV19 with TRBJ1-5, with 10 bases fitting TRBD1. Germline V gene sequence: CDR1 LNHDA, CDR2 SQIVND (reference sequence). CDR3 length: 16 amino acids. V dropped 5 bases and J dropped 5; count of bases not matched to a gene: 9. The CDR3 sequence: CASSPPGQGWDQPQHF. CDR3 nucleotide sequence: TGTGCCAGTAGTCCCCCGGGACAGGGGTGGGATCAGCCCCAGCATTTT.

There are a few counts of this clone. V is TRBV12-3 or TRBV12-4 and J is TRBJ2-7; D is possibly TRBD2 (6 bases). V lost 5 bases and J lost 6, with 14 bases in between. The CDR3 is 13 residues long. CDR3 in DNA: TGTGCCAGCAGTCCCATTTCGGGGGTCGAGCAGTACTTC. Protein: CASSPISGVEQYF.

This chain connects TRBV7-9 to TRBJ2-7, with a weak D call TRBD1 (6 bases). The CDR3 loop spans 13 amino acids. Per the germline V gene, CDR1 is SEHNR and CDR2 is FQNEAQ (reference sequence). V lost 5 bases to trimming and J lost 1 base, with 9 bases between them. Here the CDR3 DNA reads TGTGCCAGCAGCCGGGACACTTCCTACGAGCAGTACTTC. It translates to CASSRDTSYEQYF.

The chain employs TRBV7-2 and TRBJ2-3; 12 nucleotides line up with TRBD2. From germline, CDR1 is SGHTA and CDR2 FQGNSA. CDR3 length: 18 amino acids. With 5 bases clipped from V and 4 bases from J, the junction kept 13 bases outside the gene matches. In DNA, the CDR3 is TGTGCCAGCAGCCCCCCGGGGGTTCTAGCGGGAGGGCCAGATACGCAGTATTTT. As protein: CASSPPGVLAGGPDTQYF.

This chain joins TRBV12-3 or TRBV12-4 and TRBJ1-5; the D is unclear. V lost 5 bases and J 5 bases, leaving 10 bases between the germline ends. The length of the CDR3 is 13 residues. The CDR3, as DNA: TGTGCCAGCAGTCCCCGCGGGGATCAGCCCCAGCATTTT. This gives the protein CASSPRGDQPQHF.

The chain has TRBV19 and TRBJ2-3, with a weak D call TRBD2 (5 bases). The length of the CDR3 is 14 residues. Germline assignment: CDR1 LNHDA and CDR2 SQIVND (reference sequence). The V and J ends lost 2 bases and 1 base respectively, with 7 bases between them. The CDR3 DNA follows: TGTGCCAGTAGTATAAGTAGCGGCACAGATACGCAGTATTTT. Protein: CASSISSGTDTQYF.

The V call is TRBV28, the J call TRBJ1-2; TRBD1 agrees at 8 bases. CDR1 MDHEN and CDR2 SYDVKM come from the germline V gene. The CDR3 length is 13 residues. J was trimmed by 4 bases and V by 5 bases; bases with no gene match: 3. Written as DNA, the CDR3 is TGTGCCAGCAGTCTCGACAGGGGCTATGGCTACACCTTC. Translated: CASSLDRGYGYTF.

This clone showed up just a few times. This CDR3 is CASKRTDLYGYTF. The CDR3 DNA follows: TGTGCCAGTAAGCGGACGGACCTCTATGGCTACACCTTC. This rearrangement joins TRBV19 to TRBJ1-2, with D hard to call. Trimming shortened V by 7 bases and J by 4 bases, and 13 bases separated the two germline ends. In germline, CDR1 is LNHDA, CDR2 SQIVND (reference sequence). The CDR3 runs 13 residues.

This sequence joins TRBV2 and TRBJ2-3; the match to TRBD2 covers 10 bases. The V and J ends lost 6 bases and 2 bases, in that order; junction bases with no gene match: 2. From germline, CDR1 is SNHLY and CDR2 FYNNEI. CDR3 length equals 14 residues. CDR3 DNA sequence: TGTGCCAGCAGCGGGACTAGCGTCACAGATACGCAGTATTTT. This gives the protein CASSGTSVTDTQYF.